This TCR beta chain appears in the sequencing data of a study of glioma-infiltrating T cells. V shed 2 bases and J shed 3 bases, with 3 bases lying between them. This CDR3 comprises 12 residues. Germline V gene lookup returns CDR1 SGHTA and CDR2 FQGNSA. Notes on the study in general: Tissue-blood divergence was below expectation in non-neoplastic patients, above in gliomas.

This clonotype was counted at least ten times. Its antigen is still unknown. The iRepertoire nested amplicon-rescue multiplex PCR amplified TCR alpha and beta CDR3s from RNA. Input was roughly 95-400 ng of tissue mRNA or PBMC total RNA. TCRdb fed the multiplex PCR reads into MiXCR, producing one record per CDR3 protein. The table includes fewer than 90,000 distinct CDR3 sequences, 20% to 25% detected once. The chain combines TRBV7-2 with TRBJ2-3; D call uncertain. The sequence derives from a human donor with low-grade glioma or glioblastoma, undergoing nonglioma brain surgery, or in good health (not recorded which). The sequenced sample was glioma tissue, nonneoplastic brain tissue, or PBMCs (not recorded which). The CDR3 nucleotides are TGTGCCAGCAGCTTATATACAGATACGCAGTATTTT. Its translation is CASSLYTDTQYF.